The clone carrying this TCR beta chain was counted between two and nine times. This CDR3 comprises 15 residues. Germline loops: CDR1 MNHEY, CDR2 SVGAGI. V lost 5 bases, J lost 14 bases, and 15 bases stayed unmatched. This specimen belongs to a study of blood T cell repertoires in COVID-19. About the research overall: PBMCs, B-cell-depleted T cells, or T cells were the source of the cDNA or gDNA that made up the material.

Data came from immunoSEQ multiplex PCR; TCRdb stores just in-frame clones and leaves some out. The data contain fewer than 200,000 clones, 84% of them singletons. This clonotype was sampled from a man aged 35 to 55 who had recovered from COVID-19. The sequenced sample consisted of peripheral blood. The chain links TRBV6-5 to TRBJ2-5; 12 positions match TRBD2. Here the CDR3 reads CASSPILAGGPGPYF. CDR3 coding DNA: TGTGCCAGCAGTCCTATACTAGCGGGGGGACCAGGCCCCTACTTC.